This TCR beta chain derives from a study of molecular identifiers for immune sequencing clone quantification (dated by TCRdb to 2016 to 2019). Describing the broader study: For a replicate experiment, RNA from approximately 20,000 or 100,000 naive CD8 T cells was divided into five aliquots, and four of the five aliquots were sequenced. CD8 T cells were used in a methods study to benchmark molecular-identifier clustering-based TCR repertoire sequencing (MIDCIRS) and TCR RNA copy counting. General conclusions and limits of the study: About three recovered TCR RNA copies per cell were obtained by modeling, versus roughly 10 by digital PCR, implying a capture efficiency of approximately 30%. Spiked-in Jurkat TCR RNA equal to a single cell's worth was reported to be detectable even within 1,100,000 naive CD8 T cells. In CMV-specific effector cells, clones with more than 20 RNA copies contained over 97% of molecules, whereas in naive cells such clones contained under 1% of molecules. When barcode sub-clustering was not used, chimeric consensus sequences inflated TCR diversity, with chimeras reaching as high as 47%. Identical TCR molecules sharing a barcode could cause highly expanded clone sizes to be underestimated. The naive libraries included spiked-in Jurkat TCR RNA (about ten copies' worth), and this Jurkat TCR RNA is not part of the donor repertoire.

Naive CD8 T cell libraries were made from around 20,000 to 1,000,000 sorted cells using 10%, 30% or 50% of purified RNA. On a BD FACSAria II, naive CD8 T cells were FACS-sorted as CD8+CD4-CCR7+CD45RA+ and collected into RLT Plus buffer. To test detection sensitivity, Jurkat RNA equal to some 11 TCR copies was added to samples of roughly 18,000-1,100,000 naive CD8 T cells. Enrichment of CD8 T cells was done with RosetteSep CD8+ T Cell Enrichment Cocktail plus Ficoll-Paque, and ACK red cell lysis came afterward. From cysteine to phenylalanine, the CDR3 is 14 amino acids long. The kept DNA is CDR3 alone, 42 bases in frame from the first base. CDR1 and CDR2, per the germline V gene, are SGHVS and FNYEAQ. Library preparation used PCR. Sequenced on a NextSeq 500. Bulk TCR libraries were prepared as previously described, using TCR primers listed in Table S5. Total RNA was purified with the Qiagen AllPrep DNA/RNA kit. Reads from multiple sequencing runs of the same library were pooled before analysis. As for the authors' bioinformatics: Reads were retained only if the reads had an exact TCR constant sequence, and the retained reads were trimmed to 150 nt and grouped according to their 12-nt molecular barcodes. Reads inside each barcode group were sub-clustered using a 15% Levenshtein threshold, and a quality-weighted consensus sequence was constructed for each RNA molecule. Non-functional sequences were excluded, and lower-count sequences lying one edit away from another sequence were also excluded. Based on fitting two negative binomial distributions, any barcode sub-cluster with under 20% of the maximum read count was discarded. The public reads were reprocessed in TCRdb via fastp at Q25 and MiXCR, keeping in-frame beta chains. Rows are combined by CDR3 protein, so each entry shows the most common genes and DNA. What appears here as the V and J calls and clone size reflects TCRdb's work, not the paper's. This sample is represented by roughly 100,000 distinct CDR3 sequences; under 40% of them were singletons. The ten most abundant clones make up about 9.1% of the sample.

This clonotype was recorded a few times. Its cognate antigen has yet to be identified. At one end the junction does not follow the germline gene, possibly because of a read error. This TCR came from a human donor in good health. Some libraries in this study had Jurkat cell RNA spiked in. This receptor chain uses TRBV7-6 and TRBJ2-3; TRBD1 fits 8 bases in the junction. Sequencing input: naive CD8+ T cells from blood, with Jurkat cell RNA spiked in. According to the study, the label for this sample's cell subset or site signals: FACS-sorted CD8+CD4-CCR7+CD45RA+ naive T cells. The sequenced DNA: TGTGCCAGCAGCTTGGCAGCAGGGACAGGTACGCAGTATTTT. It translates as CASSLAAGTGTQYF.